This T cell receptor (beta chain) was observed in a study of PD-1 blockade in classical Hodgkin lymphoma. General study findings and limits: Repertoire differences have undefined causes, possibly disease activity or prior therapy. Healthy donors were reported to have higher baseline TCR diversity than newly diagnosed patients.

Notes on this clone: What it binds is unknown.

With no exception, relapse followed autologous stem cell transplantation in all patients, and brentuximab vedotin exposure varied. This CDR3 has 16 amino acids. Per the germline V gene, CDR1 is KGHSH and CDR2 is LQKENI. V lost 5 bases to trimming and J lost 0 bases, with 13 bases between them. The method was immunoSEQ multiplex PCR; TCRdb's version includes in-frame clones alone and lacks a portion of them. The sample shows about 62,000 clones, 88% of them seen only once. The chain uses TRBV18 and TRBJ2-2; weak D call: TRBD2 (5 bases). The input for sequencing was peripheral blood mononuclear cells (PBMCs), taken at baseline. The source of this sequence is a human donor with classical Hodgkin lymphoma. CDR3: CASSSGVPTNTGELFF. The CDR3 nucleotides are TGTGCCAGCTCATCCGGGGTCCCTACGAACACCGGGGAGCTGTTTTTT.